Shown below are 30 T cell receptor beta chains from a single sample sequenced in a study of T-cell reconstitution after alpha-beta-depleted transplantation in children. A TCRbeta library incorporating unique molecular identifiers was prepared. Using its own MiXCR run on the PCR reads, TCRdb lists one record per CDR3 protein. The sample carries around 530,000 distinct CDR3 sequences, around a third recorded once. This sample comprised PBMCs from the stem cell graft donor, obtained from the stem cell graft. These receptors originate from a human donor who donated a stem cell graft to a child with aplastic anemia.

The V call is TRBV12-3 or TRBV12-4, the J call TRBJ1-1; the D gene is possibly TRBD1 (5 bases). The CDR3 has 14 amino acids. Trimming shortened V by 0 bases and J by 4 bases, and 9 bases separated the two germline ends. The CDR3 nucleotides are TGTGCCAGCAGTTTAGCGGGGCCCGGCACTGAAGCTTTCTTT. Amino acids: CASSLAGPGTEAFF.

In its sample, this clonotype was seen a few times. The CDR3 sequence: CSARTNRGYEQYF. In DNA form, the CDR3 reads TGCAGTGCTAGGACGAACAGGGGGTACGAGCAGTACTTC. The gene calls are TRBV20-1 and TRBJ2-7; 8 bases map to TRBD1. Trimming took 3 bases from V and 4 from J; bases not matched to a gene: 5. The germline V gene encodes CDR1 DFQATT and CDR2 SNEGSKA (reference sequence). The CDR3 spans 13 residues.

CDR3 DNA: TGTGCCAGCAGTTTATTCGTGACGAGGCCAGGCACTGAAGCTTTCTTT. It is translated as CASSLFVTRPGTEAFF. The genes are TRBV28 and TRBJ1-1; D is ambiguous. V gave up 1 base and J gave up 4 bases, with 16 bases separating them. From germline, CDR1 is MDHEN and CDR2 SYDVKM. The CDR3 contains 16 residues.

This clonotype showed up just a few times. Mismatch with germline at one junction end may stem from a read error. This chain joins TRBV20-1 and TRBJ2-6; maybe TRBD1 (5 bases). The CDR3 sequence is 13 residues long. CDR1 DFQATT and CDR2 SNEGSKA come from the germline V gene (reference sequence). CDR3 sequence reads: CSASVSGANGLTF. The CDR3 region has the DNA TGCAGTGCTTCTGTTTCTGGGGCCAACGGCCTGACTTTC.

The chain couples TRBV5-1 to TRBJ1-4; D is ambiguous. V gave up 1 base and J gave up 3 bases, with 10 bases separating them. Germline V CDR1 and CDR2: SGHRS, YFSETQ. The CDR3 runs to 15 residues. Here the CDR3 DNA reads TGCGCCAGCAGCTTGCCCGGCGGAGCTAATGAAAAACTGTTTTTT. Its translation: CASSLPGGANEKLFF.

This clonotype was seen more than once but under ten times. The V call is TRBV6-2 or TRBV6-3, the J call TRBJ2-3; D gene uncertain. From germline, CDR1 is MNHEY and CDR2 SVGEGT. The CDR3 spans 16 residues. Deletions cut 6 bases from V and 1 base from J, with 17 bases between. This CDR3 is CASSPLWLEGTDTQYF. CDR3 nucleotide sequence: TGTGCCAGCAGCCCGCTTTGGCTTGAGGGCACAGATACGCAGTATTTT.

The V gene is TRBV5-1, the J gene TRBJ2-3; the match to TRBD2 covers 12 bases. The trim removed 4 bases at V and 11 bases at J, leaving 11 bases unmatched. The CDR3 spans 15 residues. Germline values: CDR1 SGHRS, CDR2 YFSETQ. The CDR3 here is CASSQGLAGTLRQYF. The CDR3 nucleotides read TGCGCCAGCAGCCAGGGACTAGCGGGCACCCTAAGGCAGTATTTT.

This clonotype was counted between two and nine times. The chain's CDR3 is CAWSPGLAGTDTQYF. The CDR3 nucleotides are TGTGCCTGGAGCCCGGGGCTAGCGGGCACAGATACGCAGTATTTT. The chain employs TRBV30 and TRBJ2-3; 7 bases agree with TRBD2. J was trimmed by 1 base and V by 3 bases; bases with no gene match: 7. The CDR3 is 15 amino acids. Germline-derived CDR1 and CDR2 are GTSNPN and SVGIG (reference sequence). The variable domain in full, with the rest retrieved from reference TRBV30 and TRBJ2-3, is SQTIHQWPATLVQPVGSPLSLECTVEGTSNPNLYWYRQAAGRGLQLLFYSVGIGQISSEVPQNLSASRPQDRQFILSSKKLLLSDSGFYLCAWSPGLAGTDTQYFGPGTRLTVL.

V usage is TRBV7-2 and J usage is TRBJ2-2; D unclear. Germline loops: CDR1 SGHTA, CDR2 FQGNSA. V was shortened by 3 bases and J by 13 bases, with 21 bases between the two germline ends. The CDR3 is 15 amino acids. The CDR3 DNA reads TGTGCCAGCAGCTTCGAGGACGCGACGACGGGTGGGCTGTTTTTT. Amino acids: CASSFEDATTGGLFF.

This CDR3 reads CASSEAPPLAGVKVKDTQYF. The CDR3 nucleotides read TGTGCCAGCAGTGAAGCCCCCCCCCTAGCGGGAGTAAAAGTCAAGGATACGCAGTATTTT. The chain links TRBV6-1 to TRBJ2-3; 10 bases align to TRBD2. The CDR3 totals 20 residues. V lost 0 bases and J lost 6; bases outside the gene matches: 18. The germline CDR1 and CDR2 sequences are MNHNS and SASEGT.

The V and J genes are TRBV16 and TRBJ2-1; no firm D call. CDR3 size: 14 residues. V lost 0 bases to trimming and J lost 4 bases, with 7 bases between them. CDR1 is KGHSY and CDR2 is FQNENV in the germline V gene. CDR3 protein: CASSQSAGYNEQFF. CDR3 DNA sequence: TGTGCCAGCAGCCAATCCGCAGGTTACAATGAGCAGTTCTTC.

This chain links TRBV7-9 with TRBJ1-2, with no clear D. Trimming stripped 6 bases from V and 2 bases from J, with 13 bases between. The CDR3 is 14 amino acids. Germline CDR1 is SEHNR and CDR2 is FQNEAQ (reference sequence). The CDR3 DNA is TGTGCCAGCAGACAAGAAGCCGGGAACTATGGCTACACCTTC. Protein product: CASRQEAGNYGYTF.

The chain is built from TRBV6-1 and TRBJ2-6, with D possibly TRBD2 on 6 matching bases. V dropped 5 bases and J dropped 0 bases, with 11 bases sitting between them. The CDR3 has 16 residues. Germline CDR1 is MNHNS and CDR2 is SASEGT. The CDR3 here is CASSRQGGSGANVLTF. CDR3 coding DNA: TGTGCCAGCAGTCGTCAGGGAGGCTCTGGGGCCAACGTCCTGACTTTC.

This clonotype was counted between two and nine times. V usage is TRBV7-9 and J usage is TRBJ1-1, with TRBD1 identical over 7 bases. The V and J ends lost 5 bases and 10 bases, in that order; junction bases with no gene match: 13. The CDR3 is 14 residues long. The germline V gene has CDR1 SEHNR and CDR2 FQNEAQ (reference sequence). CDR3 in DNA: TGTGCCAGCAGCCACGAAGAAGGACAGGAGGTAGCTTTCTTT. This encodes CASSHEEGQEVAFF.

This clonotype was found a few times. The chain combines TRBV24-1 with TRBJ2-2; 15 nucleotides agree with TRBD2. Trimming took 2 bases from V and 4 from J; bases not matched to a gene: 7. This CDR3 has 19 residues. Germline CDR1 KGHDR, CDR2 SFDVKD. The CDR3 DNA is TGTGCCACCAGTGATTCGAGAGGACTAGCGGGAGGGATCACCGGGGAGCTGTTTTTT. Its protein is CATSDSRGLAGGITGELFF.

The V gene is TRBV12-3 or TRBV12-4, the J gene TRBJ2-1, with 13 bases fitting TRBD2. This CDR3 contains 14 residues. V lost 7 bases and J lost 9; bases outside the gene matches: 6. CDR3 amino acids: CASTPGLAGIEQFF. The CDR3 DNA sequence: TGTGCCAGCACGCCGGGACTAGCGGGAATTGAGCAGTTCTTC.

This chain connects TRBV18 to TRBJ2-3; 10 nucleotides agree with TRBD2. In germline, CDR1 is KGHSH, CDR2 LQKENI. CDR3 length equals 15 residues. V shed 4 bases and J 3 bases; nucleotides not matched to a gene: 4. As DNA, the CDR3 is TGTGCCAGCTCACACCGGACTAGCGGAACAGATACGCAGTATTTT. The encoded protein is CASSHRTSGTDTQYF.

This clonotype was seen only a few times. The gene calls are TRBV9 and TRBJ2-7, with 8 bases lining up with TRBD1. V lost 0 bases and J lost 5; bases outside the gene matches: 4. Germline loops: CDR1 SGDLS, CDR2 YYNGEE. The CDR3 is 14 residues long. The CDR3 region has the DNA TGTGCCAGCAGCGTAGGGACAGGGTATGACGAGCAGTACTTC. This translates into CASSVGTGYDEQYF.

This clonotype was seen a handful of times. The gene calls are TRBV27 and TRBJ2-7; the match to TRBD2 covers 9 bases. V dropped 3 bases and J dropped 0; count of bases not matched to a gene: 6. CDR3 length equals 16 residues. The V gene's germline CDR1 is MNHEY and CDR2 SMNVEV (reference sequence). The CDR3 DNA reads TGTGCCAGCAGTTTCATTAGCGGGAGCTACTCCTACGAGCAGTACTTC. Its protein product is CASSFISGSYSYEQYF.

DNA for the CDR3: TGCGCCAGCAGCAGCAGGGAGACTCGCACAGATACGCAGTATTTT. Amino acids: CASSSRETRTDTQYF. The V gene is TRBV5-1, the J gene TRBJ2-3; D may match TRBD1 or TRBD2 (5 bases each). The V gene's germline CDR1 is SGHRS and CDR2 YFSETQ. The CDR3 totals 15 residues. Trimming stripped 4 bases from V and 1 base from J, with 13 bases between.

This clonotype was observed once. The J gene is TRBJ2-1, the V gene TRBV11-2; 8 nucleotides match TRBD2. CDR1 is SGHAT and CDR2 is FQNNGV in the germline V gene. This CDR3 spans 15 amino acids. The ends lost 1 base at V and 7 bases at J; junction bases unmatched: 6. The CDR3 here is CASSLVSGKVNEQFF. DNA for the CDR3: TGTGCCAGCAGCTTAGTTAGCGGGAAGGTTAATGAGCAGTTCTTC.

The CDR3 region has the DNA TGTGCCAGTCGGCAGGGGGGTGGTCAAGAGACCCAGTACTTC. Translated: CASRQGGGQETQYF. The chain couples TRBV6-1 to TRBJ2-5; D may be TRBD1 (7 bases). The CDR3 has 14 residues. Germline lookup yields CDR1 MNHNS and CDR2 SASEGT. The V and J ends lost 9 bases and 2 bases respectively, with 16 bases between them.

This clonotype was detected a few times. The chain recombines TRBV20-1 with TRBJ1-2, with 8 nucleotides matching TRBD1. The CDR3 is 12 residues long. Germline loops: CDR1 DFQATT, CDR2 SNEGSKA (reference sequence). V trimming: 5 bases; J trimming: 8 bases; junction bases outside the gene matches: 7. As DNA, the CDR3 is TGCAGTGCTTTTACAGGGGGACGCGGCTACACCTTC. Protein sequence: CSAFTGGRGYTF.

CDR3 amino acids: CATSTKEGYTYNEQFF. CDR3 nucleotides: TGTGCCACCAGCACCAAAGAAGGGTATACTTACAATGAGCAGTTCTTC. V usage is TRBV15 and J usage is TRBJ2-1; D unresolved. This CDR3 is 16 amino acids long. CDR1 is LNHNV, CDR2 YYDKDF, per germline (reference sequence). V lost 4 bases and J 4 bases, leaving 17 bases between the germline ends.

The CDR3 sequence: CASSLPGCFYEQYV. As DNA, the CDR3 is TGTGCCAGCAGCTTACCGGGATGCTTCTACGAGCAGTACGTC. The J gene is TRBJ2-7, the V gene TRBV7-7, with a tentative D call TRBD2 (5 bases). The V and J ends lost 2 bases and 3 bases respectively, with 11 bases between them. From germline, CDR1 is SSHAT and CDR2 FNYEAQ (reference sequence). This CDR3 has 14 residues.

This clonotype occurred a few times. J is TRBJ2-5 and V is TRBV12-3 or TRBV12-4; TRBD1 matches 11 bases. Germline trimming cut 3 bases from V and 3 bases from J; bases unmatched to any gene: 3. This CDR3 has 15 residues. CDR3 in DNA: TGTGCCAGCAGTTTCGTGGGACAGGGGGAAGAGACCCAGTACTTC. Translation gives CASSFVGQGEETQYF.

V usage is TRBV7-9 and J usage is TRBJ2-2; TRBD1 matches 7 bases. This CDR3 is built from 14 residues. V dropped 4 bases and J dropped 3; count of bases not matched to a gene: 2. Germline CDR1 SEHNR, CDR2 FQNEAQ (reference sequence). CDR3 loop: CASSWGTDTGELFF. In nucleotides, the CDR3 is TGTGCCAGCAGCTGGGGGACAGACACCGGGGAGCTGTTTTTT.

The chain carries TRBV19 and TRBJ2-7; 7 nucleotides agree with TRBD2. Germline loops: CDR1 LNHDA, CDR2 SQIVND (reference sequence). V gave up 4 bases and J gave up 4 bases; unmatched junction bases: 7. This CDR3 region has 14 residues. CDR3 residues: CASSRASGGYEQYF. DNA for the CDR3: TGTGCCAGTAGTAGGGCTAGCGGAGGTTACGAGCAGTACTTC.

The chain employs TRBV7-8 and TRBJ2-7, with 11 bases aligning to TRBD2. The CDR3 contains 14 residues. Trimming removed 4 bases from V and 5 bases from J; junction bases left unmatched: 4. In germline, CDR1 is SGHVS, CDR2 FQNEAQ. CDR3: CASSSGTSGHEQYF. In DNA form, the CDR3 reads TGTGCCAGCAGCTCCGGGACTAGCGGCCACGAGCAGTACTTC. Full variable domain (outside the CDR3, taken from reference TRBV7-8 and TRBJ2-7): GAGVSQSPRYKVAKRGQDVALRCDPISGHVSLFWYQQALGQGPEFLTYFQNEAQLDKSGLPSDRFFAERPEGSVSTLKIQRTQQEDSAVYLCASSSGTSGHEQYFGPGTRLTVT.

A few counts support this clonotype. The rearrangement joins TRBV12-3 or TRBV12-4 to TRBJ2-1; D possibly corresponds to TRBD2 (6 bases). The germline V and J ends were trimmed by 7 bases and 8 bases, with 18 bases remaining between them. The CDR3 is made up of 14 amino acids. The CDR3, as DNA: TGTGCCAGCAACGAACGGGAGAGGGGCGATGAGCAGTTCTTC. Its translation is CASNERERGDEQFF.